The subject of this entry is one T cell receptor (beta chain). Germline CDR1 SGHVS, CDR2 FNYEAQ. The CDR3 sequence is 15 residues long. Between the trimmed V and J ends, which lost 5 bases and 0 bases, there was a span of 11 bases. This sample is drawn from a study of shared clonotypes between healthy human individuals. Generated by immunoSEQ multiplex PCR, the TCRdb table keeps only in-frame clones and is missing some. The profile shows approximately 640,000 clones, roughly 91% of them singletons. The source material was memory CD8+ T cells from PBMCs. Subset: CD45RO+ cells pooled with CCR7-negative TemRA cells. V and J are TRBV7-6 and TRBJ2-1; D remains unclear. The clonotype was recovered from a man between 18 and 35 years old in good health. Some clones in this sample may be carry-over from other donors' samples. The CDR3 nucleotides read TGTGCCAGCAGCATCAGCCGTGACTCCTACAATGAGCAGTTCTTC. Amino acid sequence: CASSISRDSYNEQFF.